A selection of T cell receptor beta chains follows, all from one sample in a study of cytomegalovirus exposure and HLA in healthy donors. Produced via immunoSEQ multiplex PCR; TCRdb's table is partial and in-frame only. In the table there are around 200,000 clones, around 79% of which are singletons. Source material: PBMCs. The receptors come from a woman younger than 35 in good health and CMV-seronegative. The CDR3 runs from the conserved cysteine through the conserved F or W. Fields, in order: D gene, V gene, J gene, clone size, CDR3 DNA, CDR3 protein. D genes are given only for firm matches. Some rows mark clone size as missing; the rest say once, few, many or name a class of expanded clone.

.	TRBV6-1	TRBJ1-5	.	TGTGCCAGCAGCCCAAGGGAGCGGAGTTGGCCCCAGCATTTT	CASSPRERSWPQHF
.	TRBV14	TRBJ1-1	.	TGTGCCAGCAGCCCCAGTGCACAAGCTTTCTTT	CASSPSAQAFF
TRBD1	TRBV7-3	TRBJ2-7	once	TGTGCCAGCAGCTTAGGCAGGGGGATTTACGAGCAGTACTTC	CASSLGRGIYEQYF
TRBD1	TRBV5-5	TRBJ2-7	few	TGTGCCAGCAGCTTGACGGCAGGGGGCTCCTACGAGCAGTACTTC	CASSLTAGGSYEQYF
.	TRBV5-1	TRBJ1-1	.	TGCGCCAGCAGCTTGGACTCCGGGGTACCTTTGAACACTGAAGCTTTCTTT	CASSLDSGVPLNTEAFF
.	TRBV15	TRBJ2-7	.	TGTGCCACCAGCAGAGCTGGAGTATCCTACGAGCAGTACTTC	CATSRAGVSYEQYF
.	TRBV25-1	TRBJ1-5	.	TGTGCCAGCAGTGAAGGGGGGGGGAGCACTTATAGCAATCAGCCCCAGCATTTT	CASSEGGGSTYSNQPQHF
.	TRBV6-5	TRBJ1-6	once	TGTGCCAGCAGTTCCAAAACTTCTCTGGCCCTCCACTTT	CASSSKTSLALHF
TRBD2	TRBV5-6	TRBJ2-7	.	TGTGCCAGCAGCAGCCCTAGTACTAGCGGGACTTACGAGCAGTACTTC	CASSSPSTSGTYEQYF
TRBD1	TRBV6-5	TRBJ1-2	.	TGTGCCAGCAATAAGGGGGCGAGCTACACCTTC	CASNKGASYTF
.	TRBV11-1	TRBJ1-2	.	TGTGCCAGCAGGGGGCCGGACTATGGCTACACCTTC	CASRGPDYGYTF
.	TRBV27	TRBJ2-1	.	TGTGCCAGCAGTTCGATCAACAGCCATGAGCAGTTCTTC	CASSSINSHEQFF
TRBD1	TRBV19	TRBJ1-1	once	TGTGCCAGTAGTGGGACAGGGGGCTTAGGAGCTTTCTTT	CASSGTGGLGAFF
TRBD1	TRBV7-2	TRBJ1-1	.	TGTGCCAGCAGCTTAATCGGAACAGGGGTGAGGAACACTGAAGCTTTCTTT	CASSLIGTGVRNTEAFF
TRBD1	TRBV5-1	TRBJ1-4	.	TGCGCCAGCAGCTTGGTGGGGACAGGGTCTTGGGAAAAACTGTTTTTT	CASSLVGTGSWEKLFF
.	TRBV6-1	TRBJ1-1	.	TGTGCCAGCAGTGAAGCGGGGCTCAATGAAGCTTTCTTT	CASSEAGLNEAFF
TRBD2	TRBV5-4	TRBJ2-5	.	TGTGCCAGCAGCTTGCGGGGGGGCCAAGAGACCCAGTACTTC	CASSLRGGQETQYF
.	TRBV7-8	TRBJ1-2	.	TGTGCCAGCAGCTCCGCGGACAGCTTCAACTATGGCTACACCTTC	CASSSADSFNYGYTF
.	TRBV28	TRBJ1-1	.	TGTGCCAGCAGTCAAGGGCGGGGGGGGCGGACTGAAGCTTTCTTT	CASSQGRGGRTEAFF
.	TRBV27	TRBJ2-7	.	TGTGCCAGCAGTTTAAACAGGGTGGCCTACGAGCAGTACTTC	CASSLNRVAYEQYF
.	TRBV12-5	TRBJ2-1	.	TGTGCTAGTGCCATATCAGGATTTAGCTCCTACAATGAGCAGTTCTTC	CASAISGFSSYNEQFF
TRBD2	TRBV6-1	TRBJ2-3	.	TGTGCCAGCAAAGGGACTAGCGGCACAGATACGCAGTATTTT	CASKGTSGTDTQYF
TRBD1	TRBV27	TRBJ1-2	once	TGTGCCAGCGGGGACAGGGTCAGTGGCTACACCTTC	CASGDRVSGYTF
.	TRBV11-2	TRBJ1-2	.	TGTGCCAGCAGCCCCAGTATCGAGCGTGCCTATGGCTACACCTTC	CASSPSIERAYGYTF
.	TRBV9	TRBJ2-3	.	TGTGCCACCTCAGCGGGTGGTGGCACAGATACGCAGTATTTT	CATSAGGGTDTQYF
TRBD1	TRBV5-1	TRBJ1-4	.	TGCGCCAGCAGCTTGGAACAGGGGTCGCATGAAAAACTGTTTTTT	CASSLEQGSHEKLFF
.	TRBV11-2	TRBJ2-1	.	TGTGCCAGCTCACCGACCAGGTACAATGAGCAGTTCTTC	CASSPTRYNEQFF
TRBD1	TRBV10-3	TRBJ1-5	.	TGTGCCATCAGTGCCGGGACAGGGTATCAGCCCCAGCATTTT	CAISAGTGYQPQHF
.	TRBV15	TRBJ1-1	.	TGTGCCACCAGCAGAGATTACAGGGAAGAAGCTTTCTTT	CATSRDYREEAFF
TRBD1	TRBV5-6	TRBJ1-1	.	TGTGCCAGCAGTCTTACGGACAGGGAGAACACTGAAGCTTTCTTT	CASSLTDRENTEAFF
.	TRBV6-6	TRBJ2-7	.	TGTGCCAGCAGTACCACCAACTACGAGCAGTACTTC	CASSTTNYEQYF
TRBD1	TRBV11-2	TRBJ2-1	.	TGTGCCAGCAGCCAAGACAGGGTCTACAATGAGCAGTTCTTC	CASSQDRVYNEQFF
TRBD2	TRBV9	TRBJ2-2	.	TGTGCCAGCAGCGTAGTGGGACTAGCCCACGGGAACACCGGGGAGCTGTTTTTT	CASSVVGLAHGNTGELFF
.	TRBV11-2	TRBJ1-6	.	TGTGCCAGCAGCTTATGGCGAACAGGTTCCAATTCACCCCTCCACTTT	CASSLWRTGSNSPLHF
TRBD1	TRBV14	TRBJ2-5	.	TGTGCCAGCAGCCAAGTTTTCAGACAGGGAATAGAGACCCAGTACTTC	CASSQVFRQGIETQYF
.	TRBV6-1	TRBJ2-2	.	TGTGCCAGCGGACAGCTTTTCACCGGGGAGCTGTTTTTT	CASGQLFTGELFF